This entry lists 22 T cell receptor beta chains sequenced from one sample in a study of blood T cells in healthy people across ages. It was with a sample-barcoded 5' primer and a J-beta primer mix that a second PCR of roughly 6 to 11 cycles was run. TCRdb used MiXCR to reprocess the 5' RACE reads, holding one entry per CDR3 protein. The sample holds almost 1 million distinct CDR3 sequences; about 53% are singletons and the top ten take 20% to 25%. Specimen: blood. The receptors were gathered from a woman aged 60-70 years in good health.

The chain links TRBV10-3 to TRBJ2-1; maybe TRBD2 (5 bases). Trimming cost V 0 bases and J 9 bases, with 12 bases left between them. Germline V gene sequence: CDR1 ENHRY, CDR2 SYGVKD. The CDR3 has 14 residues. CDR3 sequence (DNA): TGTGCCATCAGTGAGTCGGGTCTAGCTGGTGAGCAGTTCTTC. Translating it yields CAISESGLAGEQFF.

The chain links TRBV29-1 to TRBJ2-5; D assignment may be TRBD1 or TRBD2 (5 bases each). CDR1 is SQVTM and CDR2 is ANQGSEA in the germline V gene. The length of the CDR3 is 13 residues. Deletions cut 7 bases from V and 4 bases from J, with 16 bases between. Written as DNA, the CDR3 is TGCAGCGCAACCACCCAGGGACGAGAGACCCAGTACTTC. Translation gives CSATTQGRETQYF.

The rearrangement links TRBV3-1 to TRBJ2-5; the match to TRBD2 covers 8 bases. This CDR3 has 14 residues. Germline V lookup: CDR1 LGHDT, CDR2 YNNKEL (reference sequence). With 8 bases clipped from V and 11 bases from J, the junction kept 16 bases outside the gene matches. The chain's CDR3 is CASRTSGKKGEQYF. In nucleotides, the CDR3 is TGTGCCAGCCGAACTAGCGGAAAAAAGGGGGAGCAGTACTTC.

This clonotype was detected only once. The rearrangement links TRBV5-1 to TRBJ2-3; TRBD2 matches at 8 bases. This CDR3 has 15 amino acids. Looked up from germline, CDR1 is SGHRS and CDR2 is YFSETQ. The V gene end was trimmed by 0 bases and the J gene end by 7 bases; junction bases not matched to a gene: 7. Here the CDR3 DNA reads TGCGCCAGCAGCTTGGAAGCACTAGCGGAGAATACGCAGTATTTT. Protein product: CASSLEALAENTQYF.

This clonotype was observed a few times. The rearrangement joins TRBV27 to TRBJ2-4; 8 positions match TRBD2. The end of the DNA fits TRBJ2-7 better, so the J call may be wrong. Germline values: CDR1 MNHEY, CDR2 SMNVEV (reference sequence). This CDR3 contains 14 residues. CDR3 DNA sequence: TGTGCCAGCATTGCACTAGCGGAACCTTACGAGCAGTACTTC. Protein: CASIALAEPYEQYF.

The chain is built from TRBV7-2 and TRBJ2-3; tentatively, D is TRBD2 (7 bases). V shed 5 bases and J shed 3 bases, with 18 bases lying between them. The CDR3 consists of 16 residues. Germline CDR1 and CDR2: SGHTA and FQGNSA. CDR3 amino acids: CASSRRGEGLTDTQYF. The CDR3 DNA follows: TGTGCCAGCAGCCGTAGGGGGGAGGGCCTGACAGATACGCAGTATTTT.

The J gene is TRBJ2-7, the V gene TRBV11-2; 12 bases are shared with TRBD2. The CDR3 loop spans 16 amino acids. Germline trimming cut 1 base from V and 3 bases from J; bases unmatched to any gene: 4. Germline CDR1 is SGHAT and CDR2 is FQNNGV. CDR3 nucleotide sequence: TGTGCCAGCAGCTTAGTGTCTAGCGGGAGGGGCTACGAGCAGTACTTC. Its protein product is CASSLVSSGRGYEQYF.

The chain employs TRBV29-1 and TRBJ1-5, with D unclear. Germline V gene lookup returns CDR1 SQVTM and CDR2 ANQGSEA. V shed 6 bases and J shed 9 bases, with 18 bases lying between them. This CDR3 has 13 amino acids. CDR3 DNA: TGCAGCGTCCTTGGGTCAGACTCAGGGCCCCAGCATTTT. Its translation: CSVLGSDSGPQHF.

The chain carries TRBV12-3 or TRBV12-4 and TRBJ2-7; tentatively, D is TRBD1 (6 bases). V was cut by 5 bases and J by 7 bases, with 18 bases left in between. The CDR3 contains 14 residues. CDR3 amino acids: CASSPSDRPIEQYF. The CDR3 coding sequence is TGTGCCAGCAGTCCCTCGGACAGACCTATTGAGCAGTACTTC.

The V gene is TRBV29-1, the J gene TRBJ2-2; no clear D. V was pared by 5 bases and J by 1 base, with 5 bases between. This CDR3 region has 12 residues. Germline CDR1 and CDR2: SQVTM and ANQGSEA. The CDR3 reads CSVFGNTGELFF. DNA for the CDR3: TGCAGCGTTTTCGGGAACACCGGGGAGCTGTTTTTT.

The chain's CDR3 is CASSFAYNEQFF. The CDR3 DNA follows: TGTGCCAGCAGCTTCGCCTACAATGAGCAGTTCTTC. The chain uses TRBV11-3 and TRBJ2-1; no firm D call. The CDR3 loop spans 12 amino acids. Germline V CDR1 and CDR2: SGHNT, YENEEA. V was clipped by 3 bases and J by 2 bases, with 2 bases between them.

The gene calls are TRBV4-1 and TRBJ2-3; D call uncertain. This CDR3 is built from 14 residues. Germline V gives CDR1 MGHRA, CDR2 YSYEKL. V was shortened by 1 base and J by 4 bases, with 9 bases between the two germline ends. The CDR3 here is CASSQVNGADTQYF. In nucleotides, the CDR3 is TGCGCCAGCAGCCAAGTTAACGGAGCAGATACGCAGTATTTT.

This clonotype was detected a few times. This chain joins TRBV28 and TRBJ2-5; no reliable D call. The V and J ends lost 7 bases and 0 bases respectively, with 12 bases between them. Germline V CDR1 and CDR2: MDHEN, SYDVKM. The CDR3 sequence is 14 residues long. CDR3 sequence: CASNILGYQETQYF. The CDR3 DNA is TGTGCCAGCAACATCCTTGGGTACCAAGAGACCCAGTACTTC. Based on the CDR3 plus reference TRBV28 and TRBJ2-5, the full variable domain is DVKVTQSSRYLVKRTGEKVFLECVQDMDHENMFWYRQDPGLGLRLIYFSYDVKMKEKGDIPEGYSVSREKKERFSLILESASTNQTSMYLCASNILGYQETQYFGPGTRLLVL.

J is TRBJ2-1 and V is TRBV6-5; TRBD2 is a possible D gene (6 bases). This CDR3 spans 15 amino acids. Trimming took off 6 bases at V and 4 bases at J, with 16 bases between the two ends. The V gene's germline CDR1 is MNHEY and CDR2 SVGAGI. CDR3 nucleotide sequence: TGTGCCAGCAGCCAAGGAGGGCCGTTATACAATGAGCAGTTCTTC. Translating gives CASSQGGPLYNEQFF.

The rearrangement joins TRBV6-2 or TRBV6-3 to TRBJ2-3, with D possibly TRBD1 on 5 matching bases. Germline assignment: CDR1 MNHEY and CDR2 SVGEGT. The germline V and J ends were trimmed by 2 bases and 4 bases, with 16 bases remaining between them. The CDR3 loop spans 16 amino acids. CDR3 loop: CASSYRQGKVADTQYF. The CDR3 coding sequence is TGTGCCAGCAGTTACCGGCAGGGAAAAGTGGCAGATACGCAGTATTTT.

In this sample, this clonotype turned up a few times. This chain links TRBV6-5 with TRBJ2-1; 7 bases fit TRBD2. CDR1 is MNHEY, CDR2 SVGAGI, per germline. V was clipped by 2 bases and J by 8 bases; unmatched bases: 12. The CDR3 loop spans 16 amino acids. The CDR3 region is CASSYDPATSFYEQFF. The CDR3 region has the DNA TGTGCCAGCAGTTACGACCCTGCGACTAGCTTCTATGAGCAGTTCTTC.

V gene TRBV18 combines with J gene TRBJ1-4, with D uncertain. The CDR3 totals 12 residues. V was trimmed by 6 bases and J by 7 bases, leaving 9 bases between them. Germline V gene data show CDR1 as KGHSH and CDR2 as LQKENI. The CDR3 region has the DNA TGTGCCAGCTCGCCCAATAGTGAAAAACTGTTTTTT. Translation: CASSPNSEKLFF.

This chain connects TRBV20-1 to TRBJ2-2; 10 positions agree with TRBD2. The germline V gene encodes CDR1 DFQATT and CDR2 SNEGSKA (reference sequence). The CDR3 covers 14 residues. Trimming cost V 6 bases and J 3 bases; bases outside gene matches: 4. The CDR3 DNA reads as TGCAGTGCAAAGCGGGAGGGGGACACCGGGGAGCTGTTTTTT. Protein: CSAKREGDTGELFF.

The rearrangement uses TRBV20-1 and TRBJ2-1, with 8 bases identical to TRBD2. Germline V gene data show CDR1 as DFQATT and CDR2 as SNEGSKA (reference sequence). The CDR3 length is 15 residues. With 5 bases clipped from V and 8 bases from J, the junction kept 14 bases outside the gene matches. The CDR3 sequence is CSAPPLAGPFDEQFF. Here the CDR3 DNA reads TGCAGTGCTCCCCCCCTAGCGGGCCCGTTCGATGAGCAGTTCTTC.

This clonotype was counted a single time. This chain connects TRBV20-1 to TRBJ1-5; possibly TRBD1 for D (6 bases). Germline-derived CDR1 and CDR2 are DFQATT and SNEGSKA (reference sequence). The CDR3 contains 14 residues. Trimming took 2 bases from V and 6 from J, leaving 14 bases between them. The CDR3 nucleotides read TGCAGTGCTAGACCAGGGGAGAGGGTTCAGCCCCAGCATTTT. Translating gives CSARPGERVQPQHF.

The chain joins TRBV28 to TRBJ2-1, with TRBD2 matching over 7 bases. Germline trimming cut 5 bases from V and 10 bases from J; bases unmatched to any gene: 11. The CDR3 sequence is 14 residues long. The germline V gene encodes CDR1 MDHEN and CDR2 SYDVKM. The CDR3, as DNA: TGTGCCAGCAGTCCAGGCGGGAGCTCCTACGAGCAGTTCTTC. This codes for CASSPGGSSYEQFF. The variable domain in full, completed from reference TRBV28 and TRBJ2-1, reads DVKVTQSSRYLVKRTGEKVFLECVQDMDHENMFWYRQDPGLGLRLIYFSYDVKMKEKGDIPEGYSVSREKKERFSLILESASTNQTSMYLCASSPGGSSYEQFFGPGTRLTVL.

CDR3 in amino acids: CASSLAALSYEQYF. CDR3 nucleotide sequence: TGTGCCAGCAGCCTCGCGGCCCTCTCCTACGAGCAGTACTTC. J is TRBJ2-7 and V is TRBV7-3; no reliable D call. V lost 5 bases, J lost 0 bases, and 11 bases lay in between. The CDR3 covers 14 residues. Per the germline V gene, CDR1 is SGHTA and CDR2 is FQGTGA.